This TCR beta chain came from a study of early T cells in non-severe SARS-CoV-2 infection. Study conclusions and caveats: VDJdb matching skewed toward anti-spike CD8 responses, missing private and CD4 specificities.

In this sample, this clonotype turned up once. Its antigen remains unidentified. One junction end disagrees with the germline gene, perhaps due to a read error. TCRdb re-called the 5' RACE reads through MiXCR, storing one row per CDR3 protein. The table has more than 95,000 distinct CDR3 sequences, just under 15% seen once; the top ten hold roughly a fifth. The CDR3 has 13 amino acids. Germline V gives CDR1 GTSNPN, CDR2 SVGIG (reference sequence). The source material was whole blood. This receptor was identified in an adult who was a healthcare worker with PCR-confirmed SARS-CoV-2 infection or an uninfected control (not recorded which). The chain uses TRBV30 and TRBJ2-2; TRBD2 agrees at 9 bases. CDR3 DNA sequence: TGCACTCCTAGCGGGGTGAGGACCGGGGAGCTGTTTTTT. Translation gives CTPSGVRTGELFF. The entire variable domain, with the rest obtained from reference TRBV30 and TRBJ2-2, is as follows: SQTIHQWPATLVQPVGSPLSLECTVEGTSNPNLYWYRQAAGRGLQLLFYSVGIGQISSEVPQNLSASRPQDRQFILSSKKLLLSDSGFYLCTPSGVRTGELFFGEGSRLTVL.